This T cell receptor (beta chain) was recorded in a study of monozygotic twins with inflammatory bowel disease. The CDR3 sequence is 16 residues long. Germline assignment: CDR1 MNHEY and CDR2 SVGEGT. TCRdb re-called the 5' RACE reads; every CDR3 protein appears as one record, without DNA. This table lists around 380,000 distinct CDR3 sequences. The rearrangement uses TRBV6-2 or TRBV6-3 and TRBJ2-3; TCRdb outputs TRBD1, but without DNA this stays unchecked. This TCR came from a human donor with ulcerative colitis or Crohn's disease, or a healthy co-twin of an affected twin (not recorded which). Sequenced sample: blood. CDR3 in amino acids: CASSQKTDSWADTQYF.